The 6 T cell receptor beta chains listed next were all sequenced from one sample in a study of T cell responses to AZD1222 COVID-19 vaccine. Using immunoSEQ multiplex PCR, the repertoire was profiled, and TCRdb retains in-frame clones only, with some absent. This sample has some 80,000 clones, with more than 75% found just once. Source: peripheral blood, taken on day 0 of AZD1222 vaccination. The source of these receptors is an adult in good health.

The gene calls are TRBV18 and TRBJ2-7; TRBD1 agrees at 9 bases. This CDR3 is built from 15 residues. V lost 5 bases to trimming and J lost 5 bases; unmatched junction nucleotides: 10. Germline V gives CDR1 KGHSH, CDR2 LQKENI. The CDR3 here is CASSTQYRGLDEQYF. DNA of the CDR3: TGTGCCAGCTCAACGCAATACAGGGGGCTGGACGAGCAGTACTTC.

V usage is TRBV6-4 and J usage is TRBJ2-2; TRBD1 might be the D (6 bases). Germline V gene sequence: CDR1 MRHNA, CDR2 SNTAGT. This CDR3 spans 16 amino acids. Trimming took off 4 bases at V and 2 bases at J, with 14 bases between the two ends. CDR3 in amino acids: CASSAQTGANTGELFF. In DNA form, the CDR3 reads TGTGCCAGCAGTGCCCAGACAGGAGCTAACACCGGGGAGCTGTTTTTT.

The CDR3 spells CASSDAGGLAGVKFF. In nucleotides, the CDR3 is TGTGCCAGCAGTGATGCGGGGGGGCTAGCGGGAGTTAAGTTCTTC. The gene calls are TRBV6-1 and TRBJ2-1, with TRBD2 identical over 10 bases. This CDR3 spans 15 amino acids. With V trimmed by 3 bases and J by 14 bases, 13 bases remained unmatched. The germline V gene encodes CDR1 MNHNS and CDR2 SASEGT.

CDR3 coding DNA: TGTGCCAGTAGTATAACCGGGGGCACTGAAGCTTTCTTT. It codes for CASSITGGTEAFF. The rearrangement links TRBV19 to TRBJ1-1; possible D gene TRBD1, 5 bases. V shed 2 bases and J shed 4 bases, with 8 bases lying between them. Germline CDR1 and CDR2: LNHDA and SQIVND (reference sequence). CDR3 length: 13 residues.

The gene calls are TRBV6-5 and TRBJ1-3; the match to TRBD1 covers 7 bases. With V trimmed by 5 bases and J by 2 bases, 3 bases remained unmatched. This CDR3 is built from 14 residues. Germline V gene lookup returns CDR1 MNHEY and CDR2 SVGAGI. The CDR3, as DNA: TGTGCCAGCAGTAACAGGGGACCTGGAAACACCATATATTTT. Residues: CASSNRGPGNTIYF.

This clone was recorded at least ten times. This chain links TRBV7-3 with TRBJ1-1; 9 bases line up with TRBD1. The V and J ends lost 3 bases and 0 bases, in that order; junction bases with no gene match: 8. In germline, CDR1 is SGHTA, CDR2 FQGTGA. CDR3 length: 17 amino acids. The CDR3 bases are TGTGCCAGCAGCTTTACCGGGACAGGGACCATGAACACTGAAGCTTTCTTT. It yields the protein CASSFTGTGTMNTEAFF. The variable domain in full, completed from reference TRBV7-3 and TRBJ1-1, reads GAGVSQTPSNKVTEKGKYVELRCDPISGHTALYWYRQSLGQGPEFLIYFQGTGAADDSGLPNDRFFAVRPEGSVSTLKIQRTERGDSAVYLCASSFTGTGTMNTEAFFGQGTRLTVV.